This T cell receptor beta chain was identified in a study of blood T cell repertoires in COVID-19. Study summary: Whether acute or convalescent, the COVID-19 samples came from the United States, Italy and Spain.

The table came from immunoSEQ multiplex PCR; TCRdb's copy has only in-frame clones and leaves some out. The data contain about 250,000 clones, about 91% of them singletons. Trimming cost V 5 bases and J 7 bases, with 17 bases left between them. CDR1 is SGHAT and CDR2 is FQNNGV in the germline V gene. This CDR3 is 14 amino acids long. Sequencing used peripheral blood. The chain recombines TRBV11-2 with TRBJ2-5; D might be TRBD1 (5 bases). The clonotype originates from an elderly man with acute or convalescent COVID-19. The DNA of the CDR3 is TGTGCCAGCAGCCTGGCGCTAGACAGCCTGACCCAGTACTTC. As protein: CASSLALDSLTQYF.